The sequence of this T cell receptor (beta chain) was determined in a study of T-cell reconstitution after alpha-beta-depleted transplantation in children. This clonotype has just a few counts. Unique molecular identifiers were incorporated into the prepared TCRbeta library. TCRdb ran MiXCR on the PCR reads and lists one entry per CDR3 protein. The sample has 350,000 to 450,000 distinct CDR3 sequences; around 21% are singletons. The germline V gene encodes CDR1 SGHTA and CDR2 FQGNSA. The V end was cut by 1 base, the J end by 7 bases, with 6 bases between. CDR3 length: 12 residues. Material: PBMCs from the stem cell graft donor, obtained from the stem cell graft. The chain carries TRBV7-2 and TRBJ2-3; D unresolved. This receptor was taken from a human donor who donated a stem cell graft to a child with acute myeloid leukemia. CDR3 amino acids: CASSLDRNTQYF. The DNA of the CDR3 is TGTGCCAGCAGCTTAGACCGAAATACGCAGTATTTT.